This T cell receptor beta chain was found in a study of cytomegalovirus exposure and HLA in healthy donors. General observations from the study: There were some 150 TCR beta chains listed as cytomegalovirus-associated.

Some clones are missing from TCRdb's copy, which holds only in-frame ones; the method was immunoSEQ multiplex PCR. The profile covers around 100,000 clones, with over 85% appearing a single time and 0.89% taken by the ten largest. V lost 1 base to trimming and J lost 3 bases; unmatched junction nucleotides: 6. Germline values: CDR1 SEHNR, CDR2 FQNEAQ (reference sequence). The CDR3 contains 17 residues. As to this clone: Its specificity is unknown.

The material sequenced was PBMCs. The TCR originated in a woman aged 18-29 years in good health and CMV-seronegative. The J gene is TRBJ2-2, the V gene TRBV7-9; 9 bases are shared with TRBD2. CDR3 in DNA: TGTGCCAGCAGCTTAGTCTCCGGCGGGGGGGACACCGGGGAGCTGTTTTTT. This sequence encodes CASSLVSGGGDTGELFF.